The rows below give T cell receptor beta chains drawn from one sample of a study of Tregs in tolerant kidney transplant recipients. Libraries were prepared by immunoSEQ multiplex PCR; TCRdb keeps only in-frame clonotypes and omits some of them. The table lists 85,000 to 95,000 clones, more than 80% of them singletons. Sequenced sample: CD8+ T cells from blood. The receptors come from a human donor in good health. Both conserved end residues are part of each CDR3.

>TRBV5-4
CASSYLAGAAGTQYF
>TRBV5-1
CASSLSGRTGANGYTF
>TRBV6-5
CASSYDPGYEQYF
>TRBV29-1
CSVDFGTGPNYGYTF
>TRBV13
CASSLDPGGGRAGDNEQFF
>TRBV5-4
CASSMSHNSPLHF
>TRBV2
CASSDLAGTNEKLFF
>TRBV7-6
CASSLALDEQYF
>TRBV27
CASGGTGGLSQHF
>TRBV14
CASSQGEPMVGYGYTF
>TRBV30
CAWNRGRSYNSPLHF
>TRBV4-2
CASSQGVGRSEKLFF
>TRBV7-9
CASSLDLGKNTGELFF
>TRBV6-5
CASSPQGVQETQYF
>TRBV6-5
CASSYGTSVNEQFF
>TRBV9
CASSVDLVSHQETQYF